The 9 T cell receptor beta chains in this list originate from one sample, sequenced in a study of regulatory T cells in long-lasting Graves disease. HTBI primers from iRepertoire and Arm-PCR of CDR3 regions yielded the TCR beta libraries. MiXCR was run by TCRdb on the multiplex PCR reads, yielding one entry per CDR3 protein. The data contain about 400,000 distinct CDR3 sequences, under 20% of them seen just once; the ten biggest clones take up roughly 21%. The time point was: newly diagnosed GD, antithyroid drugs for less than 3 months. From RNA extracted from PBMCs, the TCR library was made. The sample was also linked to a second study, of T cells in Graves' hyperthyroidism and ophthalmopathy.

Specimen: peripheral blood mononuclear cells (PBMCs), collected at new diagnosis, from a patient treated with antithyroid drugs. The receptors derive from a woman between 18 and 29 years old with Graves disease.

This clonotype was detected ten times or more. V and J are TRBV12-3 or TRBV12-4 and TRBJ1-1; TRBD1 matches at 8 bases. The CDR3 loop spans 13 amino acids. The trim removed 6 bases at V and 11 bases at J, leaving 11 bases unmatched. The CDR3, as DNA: TGTGCCAGCAGCCCGGACAGGGCCGCCAGTGCTTTCTTT. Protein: CASSPDRAASAFF.

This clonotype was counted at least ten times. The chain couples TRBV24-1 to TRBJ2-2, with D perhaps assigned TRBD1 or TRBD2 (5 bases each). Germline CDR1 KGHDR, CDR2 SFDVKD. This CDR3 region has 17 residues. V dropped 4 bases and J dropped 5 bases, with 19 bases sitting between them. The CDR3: CATSDNPGPVWTGELFF. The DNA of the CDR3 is TGTGCCACCAGTGACAACCCGGGACCGGTATGGACCGGGGAGCTGTTTTTT.

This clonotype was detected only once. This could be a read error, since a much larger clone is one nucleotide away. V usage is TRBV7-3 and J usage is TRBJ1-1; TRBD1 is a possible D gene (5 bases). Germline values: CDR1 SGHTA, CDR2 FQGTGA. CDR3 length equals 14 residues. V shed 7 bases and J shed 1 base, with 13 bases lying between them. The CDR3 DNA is TGTGCCAGCAAATTCGGGGGAGGGAACACTGAAGCTTTCTTT. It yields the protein CASKFGGGNTEAFF.

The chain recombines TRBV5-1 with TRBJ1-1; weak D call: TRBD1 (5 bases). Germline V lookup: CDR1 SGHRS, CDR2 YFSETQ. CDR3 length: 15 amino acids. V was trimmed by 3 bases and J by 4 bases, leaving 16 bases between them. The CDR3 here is CASSSSRGAGTEAFF. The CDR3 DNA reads TGCGCCAGCAGCTCCTCACGAGGGGCGGGCACTGAAGCTTTCTTT.

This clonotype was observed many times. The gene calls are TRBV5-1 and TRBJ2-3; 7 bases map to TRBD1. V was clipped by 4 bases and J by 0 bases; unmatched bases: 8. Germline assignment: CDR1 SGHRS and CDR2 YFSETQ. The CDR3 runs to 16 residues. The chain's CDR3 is CASSPGQRASTDTQYF. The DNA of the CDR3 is TGCGCCAGCAGCCCGGGACAGCGTGCTAGCACAGATACGCAGTATTTT.

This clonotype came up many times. CDR3: CASSGRPGGSTDTQYF. Here the CDR3 DNA reads TGTGCCAGCAGCGGAAGGCCGGGAGGATCCACAGATACGCAGTATTTT. The chain combines TRBV7-2 with TRBJ2-3; 7 bases line up with TRBD2. CDR1 and CDR2 from the germline V gene are SGHTA and FQGNSA. The CDR3 runs to 16 residues. V shed 5 bases and J 2 bases; nucleotides not matched to a gene: 10.

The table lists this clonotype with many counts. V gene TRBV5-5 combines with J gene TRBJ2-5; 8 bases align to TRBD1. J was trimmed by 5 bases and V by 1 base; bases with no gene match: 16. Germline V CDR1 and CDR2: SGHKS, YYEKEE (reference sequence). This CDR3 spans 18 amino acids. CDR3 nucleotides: TGTGCCAGCAGCTTGTACCTCTCTCGGACAGGGTTTGGGGAGACCCAGTACTTC. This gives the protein CASSLYLSRTGFGETQYF.

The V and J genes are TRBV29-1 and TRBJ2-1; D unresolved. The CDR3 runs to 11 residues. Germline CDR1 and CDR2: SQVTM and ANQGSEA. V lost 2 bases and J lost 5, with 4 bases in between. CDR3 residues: CSVELDNEQFF. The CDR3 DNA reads TGCAGCGTTGAATTGGACAATGAGCAGTTCTTC.

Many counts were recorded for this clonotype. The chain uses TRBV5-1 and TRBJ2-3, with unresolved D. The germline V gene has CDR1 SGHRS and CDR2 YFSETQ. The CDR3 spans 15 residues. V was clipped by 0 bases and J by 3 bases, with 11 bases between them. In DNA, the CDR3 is TGCGCCAGCAGCTTGGGTGGCAGATTGACAGATACGCAGTATTTT. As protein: CASSLGGRLTDTQYF.